This T cell receptor (beta chain) was retrieved from a study of T cells in women clearing cervical HPV infection. Repertoires were generated with immunoSEQ multiplex PCR, while TCRdb's copy carries only in-frame clones and drops some. This sample's table has about 39,000 clones. The CDR3 loop spans 13 amino acids. CDR1 SGHRS and CDR2 YFSETQ come from the germline V gene. V dropped 6 bases and J dropped 2; count of bases not matched to a gene: 4. A word on this clone: Its antigen is not known. The read terminates 3 residues before the CDR3 end, so the remaining end is supplied by the germline J gene.

Notes on the study in general: Repertoire richness, not evenness, was significantly elevated in CIN3+ cases versus controls. Controls had more TRBV6-7 (around 0.15%) than cases (0.11%).

The gene calls are TRBV5-1 and TRBJ1-2, with TRBD1 matching over 7 bases. Sequencing was performed on blood buffy coat. The receptor was isolated from a woman between 18 and 70 years old with a cervical HPV16 infection that either progressed to CIN3+ or cleared (not recorded which). Here the CDR3 reads CASMEGANYGYTF. Incomplete CDR3 DNA: TGCGCCAGCATGGAGGGGGCGAACTATGGC.